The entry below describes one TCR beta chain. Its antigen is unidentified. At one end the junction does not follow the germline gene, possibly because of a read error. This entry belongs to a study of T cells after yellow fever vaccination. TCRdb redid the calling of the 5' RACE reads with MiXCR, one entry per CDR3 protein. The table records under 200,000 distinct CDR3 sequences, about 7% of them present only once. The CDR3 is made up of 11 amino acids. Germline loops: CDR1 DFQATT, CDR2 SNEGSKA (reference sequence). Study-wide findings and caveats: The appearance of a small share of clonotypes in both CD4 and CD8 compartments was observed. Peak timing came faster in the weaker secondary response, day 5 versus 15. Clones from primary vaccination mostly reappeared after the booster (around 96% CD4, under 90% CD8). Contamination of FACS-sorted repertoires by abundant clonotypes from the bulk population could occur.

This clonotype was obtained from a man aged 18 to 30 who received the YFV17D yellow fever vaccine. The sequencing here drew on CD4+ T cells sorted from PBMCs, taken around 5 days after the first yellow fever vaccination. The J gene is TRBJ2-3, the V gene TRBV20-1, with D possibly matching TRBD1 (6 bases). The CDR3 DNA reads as TGCAGTGCTCAAAGATTGGCAGGGGTTGGGTTT. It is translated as CSAQRLAGVGF.